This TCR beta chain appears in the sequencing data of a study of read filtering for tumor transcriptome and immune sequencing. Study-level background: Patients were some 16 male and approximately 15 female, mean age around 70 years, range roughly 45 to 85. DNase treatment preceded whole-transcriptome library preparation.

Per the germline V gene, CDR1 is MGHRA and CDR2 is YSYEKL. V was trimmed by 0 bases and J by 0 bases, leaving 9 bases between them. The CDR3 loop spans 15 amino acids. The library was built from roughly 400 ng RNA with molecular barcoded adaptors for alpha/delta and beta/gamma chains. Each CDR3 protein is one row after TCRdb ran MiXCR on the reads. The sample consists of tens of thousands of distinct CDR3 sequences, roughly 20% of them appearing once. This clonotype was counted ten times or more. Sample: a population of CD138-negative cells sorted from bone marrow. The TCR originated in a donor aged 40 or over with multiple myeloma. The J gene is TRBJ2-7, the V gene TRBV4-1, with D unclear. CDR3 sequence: CASSQEGPSSYEQYF. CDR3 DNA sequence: TGCGCCAGCAGCCAAGAAGGTCCCAGCTCCTACGAGCAGTACTTC.